These T cell receptor beta chains were read from a single sample in a study of blood T cell repertoires in COVID-19. Using immunoSEQ multiplex PCR, the repertoire was profiled, and TCRdb retains in-frame clones only, with some absent. This repertoire shows roughly 49,000 clones, 68% found once; its top ten account for roughly 8.8%. What was sequenced was peripheral blood. The receptors come from a woman in her seventies with acute or convalescent COVID-19. CDR3s include the opening cysteine and the closing phenylalanine or tryptophan. D genes are given only for firm matches. Expanded clones get a size class; other rows say once, few or many, or leave the size out.

NA	NA	TRBV5-4	11	TRBJ1-1	TGTGCCAGCAGCCTCTACACTGAAGCTTTCTTT	CASSLYTEAFF
NA	few	TRBV7-2	12	TRBJ1-1	TGTGCCAGCAGCTTGGGGGGACCTGAAGCTTTCTTT	CASSLGGPEAFF
NA	NA	TRBV10-3	14	TRBJ2-5	TGTGCCATCAGTATAGACGGGAACCAAGAGACCCAGTACTTC	CAISIDGNQETQYF
TRBD1	NA	TRBV27	17	TRBJ1-5	TGTGCCAGCAGTTTAGTGTTCGACAGGGGCATCAATCAGCCCCAGCATTTT	CASSLVFDRGINQPQHF
NA	NA	TRBV19	13	TRBJ2-5	TGTGCCAGTAGTATGACTAGTTTCCAGACCCAGTACTTC	CASSMTSFQTQYF
TRBD1	few	TRBV5-1	18	TRBJ1-5	TGCGCCAGCAGCTTGACGGCCAGGACAGGTGCCTATCCCAGTCCCCAGCATTTT	CASSLTARTGAYPSPQHF
NA	NA	TRBV5-1	13	TRBJ1-6	TGCGCCAGCACCGTCTCGGGAGTCTCACCCCTCCACTTT	CASTVSGVSPLHF
NA	NA	TRBV18	16	TRBJ2-3	TGTGCCAGCTCACCTAACCTTGGCGGGGCCACAGATACGCAGTATTTT	CASSPNLGGATDTQYF
NA	few	TRBV6-5	13	TRBJ2-7	TGTGCCAGCAGTAGCACAGGGTCGCGCGAGCAGTACTTC	CASSSTGSREQYF
TRBD1	NA	TRBV7-8	16	TRBJ2-2	TGTGCCAGCAGCCGGGGGACAGGGGTTAACCCCGGGGAGCTGTTTTTT	CASSRGTGVNPGELFF
TRBD1	NA	TRBV9	14	TRBJ2-7	TGTGCCAGCAGCCTCGGACAGGGGAACTACGAGCAGTACTTC	CASSLGQGNYEQYF
TRBD2	NA	TRBV9	18	TRBJ2-2	TGTGCCAGCAGCGTCTCGACTAGCGGGGGGGCCAACACCGGGGAGCTGTTTTTT	CASSVSTSGGANTGELFF
NA	few	TRBV7-6	14	TRBJ1-3	TGTGCCAGCAGCGCTACTAGCTCTGGAAACACCATATATTTT	CASSATSSGNTIYF
NA	once	TRBV5-6	15	TRBJ2-3	TGTGCCAGCCACTTTCGAGCGGGCGCGCTAGATACGCAGTATTTT	CASHFRAGALDTQYF
NA	few	TRBV6-5	13	TRBJ2-7	TGTGCCAGCAGTTATACAGGTCCCTACGAGCAGTACTTC	CASSYTGPYEQYF
TRBD2	NA	TRBV2	15	TRBJ2-1	TGTGCCAGCAGTGGCCAACTAGCGGGACGCAATGAGCAGTTCTTC	CASSGQLAGRNEQFF
TRBD1	NA	TRBV24-1	17	TRBJ2-3	TGTGCCACCAGTGATTTCGGGACAGACGACGCCGGGGATACGCAGTATTTT	CATSDFGTDDAGDTQYF
NA	NA	TRBV7-3	14	TRBJ1-6	TGTGCCAGCAGCTACAGGTCGTATAATTCACCCCTCCACTTT	CASSYRSYNSPLHF
TRBD2	NA	TRBV7-2	14	TRBJ2-7	TGTGCCAGCAGCGCGAGACTAGCGGGGGCCGAGCAGTACTTC	CASSARLAGAEQYF
NA	once	TRBV21-1	16	TRBJ2-1	TGTGCCAGCAGCAAAGGGCAGTGGCGGGGGGGCAATGAGCAGTTCTTC	CASSKGQWRGGNEQFF
NA	NA	TRBV14	16	TRBJ1-2	TGTGCCAGCAGCCAAGGAGTTGCGGGGGCCGGCTATGGCTACACCTTC	CASSQGVAGAGYGYTF
TRBD1	NA	TRBV24-1	15	TRBJ1-1	TGTGCCACCAGGAGGGGACAGGGGGCGAGCACTGAAGCTTTCTTT	CATRRGQGASTEAFF